The 23 T cell receptor beta chains below were found in one sample sequenced in a study of shared T cell receptors in the human thymus. Assay: immunoSEQ multiplex PCR; the TCRdb copy retains only in-frame clones and omits some. The sample has about 380,000 clones, 85% to 95% seen once. Sample: thymocytes. All receptors derive from a human donor.

The chain is built from TRBV28 and TRBJ1-5, with TRBD1 as a possible D gene (5 bases). CDR1 is MDHEN, CDR2 SYDVKM, per germline. V lost 11 bases and J lost 5, with 19 bases in between. The CDR3 spans 14 residues. CDR3 sequence: CASLPGTVDQPQHF. The CDR3 DNA sequence: TGTGCCTCTTTACCCGGGACGGTTGATCAGCCCCAGCATTTT.

The V call is TRBV2, the J call TRBJ1-3; 8 bases match TRBD1. The CDR3 contains 15 residues. Germline assignment: CDR1 SNHLY and CDR2 FYNNEI. Trimming cost V 4 bases and J 5 bases; bases outside gene matches: 7. For the CDR3, the DNA is TGTGCCAGCAGTGGACCGGACAGGGAACGAAACACCATATATTTT. Its protein product is CASSGPDRERNTIYF.

The chain recombines TRBV5-4 with TRBJ2-5; possibly TRBD2 for D (7 bases). The CDR3 extends over 14 amino acids. Trimming pared 3 bases from V and 5 bases from J, leaving 14 bases between. Germline values: CDR1 SGHNT, CDR2 YYREEE (reference sequence). CDR3 in DNA: TGTGCCAGCAGCTGGGCAGGGGAGGGGGAGACCCAGTACTTC. Its translation: CASSWAGEGETQYF.

This chain connects TRBV5-6 to TRBJ2-5; D is perhaps TRBD2 (5 bases). The V gene lost 1 base and the J gene lost 2 bases, with 18 bases spanning the gap. Germline values: CDR1 SGHDT, CDR2 YYEEEE. The CDR3 runs to 17 residues. DNA of the CDR3: TGTGCCAGCAGCTTGAGTACTAGGGCCGTTTCACAAGAGACCCAGTACTTC. As protein: CASSLSTRAVSQETQYF.

This chain links TRBV6-5 with TRBJ1-5; D gene ambiguous. Germline V gives CDR1 MNHEY, CDR2 SVGAGI. The ends were cut back, 5 bases at V and 6 bases at J, with 17 bases in the middle. This CDR3 region has 15 residues. The CDR3, as DNA: TGTGCCAGCAGTAGCGCTAGGGAGGACGGTCAGCCCCAGCATTTT. Translation gives CASSSAREDGQPQHF.

This clone appeared a single time. V usage is TRBV5-6 and J usage is TRBJ1-1, with a tentative D call TRBD1 (6 bases). CDR1 is SGHDT and CDR2 is YYEEEE in the germline V gene. The CDR3 loop spans 15 amino acids. V was cut by 0 bases and J by 5 bases, with 14 bases left in between. CDR3 sequence reads: CASSLGPYRETEAFF. The CDR3 nucleotides are TGTGCCAGCAGCTTGGGACCGTACAGGGAAACTGAAGCTTTCTTT.

The chain couples TRBV5-6 to TRBJ2-3; the match to TRBD2 covers 11 bases. Germline V gives CDR1 SGHDT, CDR2 YYEEEE. The CDR3 covers 17 residues. V trimming: 2 bases; J trimming: 2 bases; junction bases outside the gene matches: 7. The CDR3 here is CASSFLLAGGPTDTQYF. In DNA form, the CDR3 reads TGTGCCAGCAGCTTTTTGCTAGCGGGAGGCCCCACAGATACGCAGTATTTT.

This sequence joins TRBV18 and TRBJ1-1, with D perhaps TRBD1 (6 bases). Trimming pared 3 bases from V and 8 bases from J, leaving 10 bases between. Germline CDR1 is KGHSH and CDR2 is LQKENI. This CDR3 has 12 amino acids. The DNA for the CDR3 is TGTGCCAGCTCACCCTACGGACAGGAAGCTTTCTTT. This codes for CASSPYGQEAFF.

The rearrangement joins TRBV7-2 to TRBJ2-4; D may be TRBD2 (6 bases). The CDR3 sequence is 15 residues long. V was cut by 5 bases and J by 2 bases, with 13 bases left in between. Germline lookup yields CDR1 SGHTA and CDR2 FQGNSA. The CDR3 coding sequence is TGTGCCAGCAGCGCCGTGCGGGATTCCAAAAACATTCAGTACTTC. Amino acid sequence: CASSAVRDSKNIQYF.

The V call is TRBV5-1, the J call TRBJ1-2, with 8 bases that match TRBD1. Germline V gives CDR1 SGHRS, CDR2 YFSETQ. After removal of 5 bases from V and 5 bases from J, the junction contained 23 bases not matched to a gene. The CDR3 runs to 19 residues. CDR3: CASRSAPGWESQGDYGYTF. CDR3 nucleotide sequence: TGCGCCAGCAGGTCCGCCCCGGGGTGGGAGTCACAGGGGGATTATGGCTACACCTTC.

The chain links TRBV5-1 to TRBJ2-6; D is uncertain. Germline CDR1 reads SGHRS; CDR2 reads YFSETQ. V was pared by 2 bases and J by 1 base, with 1 base between. This CDR3 spans 13 amino acids. CDR3 bases: TGCGCCAGCAGCTTTTCTGGGGCCAACGTCCTGACTTTC. Protein sequence: CASSFSGANVLTF.

This clone has only a few counts. The V call is TRBV2, the J call TRBJ2-3; D is uncertain. The CDR3 runs to 18 residues. Germline V CDR1 and CDR2: SNHLY, FYNNEI. The V gene lost 6 bases and the J gene lost 0 bases, with 22 bases spanning the gap. The chain's CDR3 is CASSPPENLYPSTDTQYF. The CDR3 nucleotides are TGTGCCAGCAGCCCCCCGGAGAACCTGTACCCTAGCACAGATACGCAGTATTTT.

The J gene is TRBJ1-3, the V gene TRBV10-1; possible D gene TRBD1, 6 bases. The V and J ends lost 6 bases and 0 bases respectively, with 18 bases between them. The CDR3 totals 17 residues. Germline CDR1 and CDR2: WNHNN and SYGVQD (reference sequence). CDR3 region: CASSGPGQSDSGNTIYF. CDR3 nucleotide sequence: TGCGCCAGCAGCGGCCCCGGACAGTCTGACTCTGGAAACACCATATATTTT.

The chain carries TRBV19 and TRBJ1-1; TRBD1 might be the D (6 bases). V lost 3 bases and J lost 3, with 17 bases in between. CDR1 and CDR2 (germline): LNHDA, SQIVND (reference sequence). The CDR3 covers 16 residues. CDR3 DNA: TGTGCCAGTAGTATTCGGCAGGGGATTTTAGACACTGAAGCTTTCTTT. Encoded protein: CASSIRQGILDTEAFF.

This clone was seen only once. The CDR3 sequence is CASKPPDRTKPGRADTQYF. The CDR3 DNA reads as TGTGCCAGCAAACCCCCGGACAGGACAAAACCAGGGCGGGCAGATACGCAGTATTTT. V is TRBV27 and J is TRBJ2-3, with 7 bases matching TRBD1. The CDR3 has 19 amino acids. J lost 4 bases, V lost 7 bases, and 23 bases had no gene match. CDR1 and CDR2 (germline): MNHEY, SMNVEV (reference sequence).

The chain recombines TRBV6-1 with TRBJ2-7, with TRBD1 matching over 10 bases. CDR1 is MNHNS and CDR2 is SASEGT in the germline V gene. With V trimmed by 4 bases and J by 3 bases, 6 bases remained unmatched. The CDR3 is 15 amino acids. In nucleotides, the CDR3 is TGTGCCAGCAGTGGACAGGGGGCCGTTCACTACGAGCAGTACTTC. This codes for CASSGQGAVHYEQYF.

This clone was observed once. The sample contains more than one DNA sequence encoding this CDR3. The chain recombines TRBV27 with TRBJ1-5, with 7 bases fitting TRBD1. Germline V lookup: CDR1 MNHEY, CDR2 SMNVEV (reference sequence). Trimming cost V 4 bases and J 3 bases; bases outside gene matches: 3. This CDR3 is 14 amino acids long. The CDR3 is CASSSGQVNQPQHF. CDR3 DNA sequence: TGTGCCAGCAGTTCCGGACAGGTCAATCAGCCCCAGCATTTT.

V is TRBV6-1 and J is TRBJ1-2; 8 positions match TRBD1. The V gene's germline CDR1 is MNHNS and CDR2 SASEGT. The CDR3 spans 14 residues. V was pared by 2 bases and J by 7 bases, with 6 bases of the junction left unmatched. DNA for the CDR3: TGTGCCAGCAGTGAATGGACAGGGAAGGGTGGCTACACCTTC. Its protein is CASSEWTGKGGYTF.

V gene TRBV18 combines with J gene TRBJ2-1; 7 bases agree with TRBD2. This CDR3 contains 19 residues. J lost 8 bases, V lost 0 bases, and 19 bases had no gene match. Germline CDR1 is KGHSH and CDR2 is LQKENI. CDR3 nucleotide sequence: TGTGCCAGCTCACCACCGATGGAGGGCGGGAGCGGATTGGATGATGAGCAGTTCTTC. Its protein product is CASSPPMEGGSGLDDEQFF.

The gene calls are TRBV4-2 and TRBJ2-1, with TRBD2 identical over 8 bases. The CDR3 is made up of 17 amino acids. CDR1 LGHNA and CDR2 YNFKEQ come from the germline V gene. Germline trimming cut 0 bases from V and 8 bases from J; bases unmatched to any gene: 12. CDR3 sequence reads: CASSQDSGLVGVYEQFF. CDR3 bases: TGTGCCAGCAGCCAAGATTCGGGACTAGTTGGGGTCTATGAGCAGTTCTTC.

The chain joins TRBV7-2 to TRBJ2-1; D is unclear. Trimming left V 11 bases short and J 7 bases short, with 9 bases between. Germline CDR1 and CDR2: SGHTA and FQGNSA. This CDR3 is built from 10 residues. As DNA, the CDR3 is TGTGCCGGTGAGTCTAATGAGCAGTTCTTC. Protein: CAGESNEQFF.

The gene calls are TRBV5-3 and TRBJ1-2; 7 positions agree with TRBD1. TRBV5-3 carries the ORF label, with uncertain function. V shed 4 bases and J 4 bases; nucleotides not matched to a gene: 7. The CDR3 has 14 amino acids. This CDR3 reads CARSDRVVIYGYTF. The CDR3 DNA sequence: TGTGCCAGAAGCGACAGGGTGGTAATCTATGGCTACACCTTC.

Notes on this clone: At one boundary the junction diverges from the germline segment, which might be a read error. This chain uses TRBV10-2 with TRBJ2-1; 11 nucleotides line up with TRBD1. The CDR3 loop spans 17 amino acids. Germline CDR1 and CDR2: WSHSY and SAAADI. The CDR3 region is CASSDRDRGGTYNEEFF. The CDR3 DNA sequence: TGCGCCAGCAGTGACCGGGACAGGGGGGGGACCTACAATGAGGAGTTCTTC.